The 3 T cell receptor beta chains below come from one sample, sequenced in a study of spatial heterogeneity in lung cancer. Documented time point: blood at routine non-recurrence follow-up after resection. TCRdb re-called the 5' RACE reads with MiXCR, one entry per CDR3 protein. In the table there are about 27,000 distinct CDR3 sequences, less than 6.5% of which are singletons. The source was PBMCs, collected at follow-up. Source of these receptors: a female donor with early-stage non-small cell lung cancer.

Turning to this clonotype: This clone may be a read error of a much larger clone one base away. The V and J genes are TRBV6-2 or TRBV6-3 and TRBJ2-4; D gene uncertain. The CDR3 length is 16 residues. Germline V CDR1 and CDR2: MNHEY, SVGEGT. Trimming left V 4 bases short and J 0 bases short, with 13 bases between. The chain's CDR3 is CASSSILQSAKNIQYF. CDR3 DNA sequence: TGTGCCAGCAGTTCCATCTTACAATCAGCCAAAAACATTCAGTACTTC.

This clonotype was detected ten times or more. The J gene is TRBJ2-7, the V gene TRBV28; 8 bases are a match to TRBD2. The germline CDR1 and CDR2 sequences are MDHEN and SYDVKM. This CDR3 comprises 15 residues. The ends lost 5 bases at V and 2 bases at J; junction bases unmatched: 8. This chain's CDR3 is CASSAVSGVTYEQYF. The CDR3 DNA sequence: TGTGCCAGCAGTGCAGTTAGCGGGGTCACCTACGAGCAGTACTTC. Looking up the rest from reference TRBV28 and TRBJ2-7 gives the full variable domain: DVKVTQSSRYLVKRTGEKVFLECVQDMDHENMFWYRQDPGLGLRLIYFSYDVKMKEKGDIPEGYSVSREKKERFSLILESASTNQTSMYLCASSAVSGVTYEQYFGPGTRLTVT.

This clonotype was counted at least ten times. V gene TRBV9 combines with J gene TRBJ1-1, with 7 bases fitting TRBD1. The germline CDR1 and CDR2 sequences are SGDLS and YYNGEE. The CDR3 contains 14 residues. The V and J ends lost 3 bases and 6 bases, in that order; junction bases with no gene match: 8. CDR3 in amino acids: CASSGLQGSAEAFF. The CDR3 nucleotides are TGTGCCAGCAGCGGCCTACAGGGGAGCGCTGAAGCTTTCTTT.